This TCR beta chain was observed in a study of blood T cell repertoires in COVID-19. The method was immunoSEQ multiplex PCR; TCRdb's version includes in-frame clones alone and lacks a portion of them. The repertoire includes some 180,000 clones, roughly 85% of them detected once, and approximately 2% sits in the top ten. Per the germline V gene, CDR1 is SQVTM and CDR2 is ANQGSEA. This CDR3 is 14 amino acids long. V gave up 6 bases and J gave up 1 base, with 10 bases separating them. Sample: peripheral blood. This sequence joins TRBV29-1 and TRBJ2-6, with D perhaps matching TRBD1 (6 bases). The receptor comes from a woman aged 80 or older with acute or convalescent COVID-19. This CDR3 reads CSVTQGSGANVLTF. Here the CDR3 DNA reads TGCAGCGTAACCCAGGGGTCTGGGGCCAACGTCCTGACTTTC.